Detailed here is one TCR beta chain. These data belong to a study of T cells in localized non-small cell lung cancer. Some clones are missing from TCRdb's copy, which holds only in-frame ones; the method was immunoSEQ multiplex PCR. Here the sample spans approximately 83,000 clones, roughly 88% being singletons. The CDR3 length is 14 residues. V lost 0 bases and J lost 8, with 13 bases in between. In germline, CDR1 is MNHEY, CDR2 SVGAGI. Sequenced material: PBMCs, taken before any cancer treatment. The chain is built from TRBV6-5 and TRBJ1-2, with D possibly matching TRBD1 (5 bases). This sequence originates from a woman aged 35 to 69 with stage II squamous cell lung carcinoma. For the CDR3, the DNA is TGTGCCAGCAGTTACTCAGCGCTGGAGGGGGGCTACACCTTC. Protein product: CASSYSALEGGYTF.